This T cell receptor (beta chain) was observed in a study of glioma-infiltrating T cells after dendritic cell vaccination. About the research overall: The vaccine used monocyte-derived dendritic cells pulsed overnight with autologous tumor lysate. Broader study findings: No direct clonality-survival link was found; a diverse polyclonal response may matter.

The time point here: after dendritic cell vaccination, including at tumor progression/relapse. Fresh-frozen tumor tissue and more than two years of survival data were available for all. CDR1 WNHNN and CDR2 SYGVQD come from the germline V gene (reference sequence). The CDR3 runs to 16 residues. The V end was cut by 9 bases, the J end by 4 bases, with 22 bases between. TCRdb keeps only in-frame clones here, not all; method: immunoSEQ multiplex PCR. The sample has more than 20,000 clones, roughly 90% seen once. Details on this clone: Its cognate antigen is unknown.

This TCR was recovered from a human donor with glioblastoma. The sample here was blood, taken after dendritic cell vaccination. This chain uses TRBV10-1 with TRBJ1-5; D call uncertain. The CDR3 spells CARSTPVSRTNQPQHF. CDR3 DNA: TGCGCCAGAAGCACACCTGTCAGCAGGACTAATCAGCCCCAGCATTTT.